This passage covers 11 T cell receptor beta chains from one sample sequenced in a study of CD8 T cells in ankylosing spondylitis. Each CDR3 protein is one row after TCRdb ran MiXCR on the 5' RACE reads. The sample consists of under 400,000 distinct CDR3 sequences, more than 9% of them appearing once. Material: blood, either unsorted or a sorted T cell fraction (not recorded which). Every receptor here comes from a female donor with ankylosing spondylitis or in good health (not recorded which).

In regard to this clonotype: The junction differs from germline at one of its ends, possibly a read error. The chain has TRBV7-2 and TRBJ1-5; D gene unclear. The V gene's germline CDR1 is SGHTA and CDR2 FQGNSA. The CDR3 consists of 16 residues. CDR3 DNA: TGTGCCAGCAGCTTAGTGATCCGGAATAGCAGTCAGCCCCAGCATTTT. It encodes CASSLVIRNSSQPQHF.

Many counts were recorded for this clonotype. This rearrangement joins TRBV20-1 to TRBJ1-1; D gene uncertain. The V and J ends lost 3 bases and 1 base respectively, with 9 bases between them. CDR1 is DFQATT, CDR2 SNEGSKA, per germline (reference sequence). The CDR3 runs 13 residues. The DNA for the CDR3 is TGCAGTGCTAGTCAACACGCGAACACTGAAGCTTTCTTT. Translating gives CSASQHANTEAFF.

The CDR3 here is CASSDLGSPNEKLFF. The CDR3 DNA reads TGCGCCAGCAGTGATTTGGGCTCCCCAAATGAAAAACTGTTTTTT. The V and J genes are TRBV10-2 and TRBJ1-4, with D uncertain. This CDR3 contains 15 residues. The V end lost 3 bases, the J end lost 5 bases, and 13 bases lay between the germline ends. The germline V gene encodes CDR1 WSHSY and CDR2 SAAADI.

The sample holds many counts of this clonotype. The chain has TRBV5-1 and TRBJ2-7; a weak D match, TRBD1 (6 bases). The CDR3 runs 14 residues. V was shortened by 0 bases and J by 2 bases, with 9 bases between the two germline ends. The germline gives CDR1 SGHRS, CDR2 YFSETQ. CDR3 residues: CASSLEDSTYEQYF. The CDR3 DNA reads as TGCGCCAGCAGCTTGGAGGACAGCACCTACGAGCAGTACTTC.

This clonotype was seen many times. The V call is TRBV29-1, the J call TRBJ2-6; D possibly corresponds to TRBD1 (6 bases). From germline, CDR1 is SQVTM and CDR2 ANQGSEA. Trimming took 4 bases from V and 3 from J, leaving 13 bases between them. The CDR3 is 15 residues long. CDR3 in DNA: TGCAGCGTTGGCAACAGGGTTTTTGGGGCCAACGTCCTGACTTTC. Its translation is CSVGNRVFGANVLTF.

In its sample, this clonotype was seen many times. V usage is TRBV5-1 and J usage is TRBJ2-7, with D possibly matching TRBD2 (5 bases). Trimming pared 1 base from V and 5 bases from J, leaving 16 bases between. CDR1 is SGHRS and CDR2 is YFSETQ in the germline V gene. The length of the CDR3 is 15 residues. The CDR3 DNA reads TGCGCCAGCAGCTTGTGGGAGCGCAGGAGCGACGAGCAGTACTTC. Its translation: CASSLWERRSDEQYF.

In this sample, this clonotype turned up a few times. V is TRBV24-1 and J is TRBJ1-2; D ambiguous. CDR1 KGHDR and CDR2 SFDVKD come from the germline V gene. Trimming cost V 0 bases and J 8 bases, with 3 bases left between them. The CDR3 has 11 amino acids. The CDR3 reads CATSDLWGYTF. CDR3 DNA: TGTGCCACCAGTGATTTGTGGGGCTACACCTTC.

In this sample, this clonotype turned up many times. The junction departs from germline at one end; a sequencing error may be responsible. The V and J genes are TRBV5-1 and TRBJ2-7, with 10 bases lining up with TRBD1. This CDR3 has 15 residues. Per germline, CDR1 SGHRS and CDR2 YFSETQ. Written as DNA, the CDR3 is TGTGCCAGCAGTCCTAGACAGGGGGCCTCCTACGAGCAGTACTTC. Its translation: CASSPRQGASYEQYF.

This clonotype came up many times. This chain connects TRBV27 to TRBJ2-7; D may correspond to TRBD1 or TRBD2 (5 bases each). Trimming removed 8 bases from V and 9 bases from J, with 26 bases in between. This CDR3 comprises 15 residues. The V gene's germline CDR1 is MNHEY and CDR2 SMNVEV (reference sequence). Here the CDR3 DNA reads TGTGCCAGCGCAGCGGTAATGACAGAAACTATGGGGCAGTACTTC. It specifies CASAAVMTETMGQYF.

This clonotype was seen a handful of times. This chain connects TRBV9 to TRBJ1-1, with D unclear. Germline CDR1 SGDLS, CDR2 YYNGEE. The CDR3 has 15 amino acids. Trimming shortened V by 0 bases and J by 3 bases, and 12 bases separated the two germline ends. This CDR3 reads CASSVARGRYTEAFF. In DNA form, the CDR3 reads TGTGCCAGCAGCGTAGCCCGGGGTAGGTACACTGAAGCTTTCTTT.

This clonotype was recorded a few times. The chain carries TRBV5-1 and TRBJ2-7; the D gene could be TRBD1 or TRBD2 (6 bases each). Trimming took 0 bases from V and 5 from J, leaving 15 bases between them. This CDR3 has 15 residues. Per the germline V gene, CDR1 is SGHRS and CDR2 is YFSETQ. The CDR3 loop reads CASSLVSGGFDEQYF. CDR3 nucleotide sequence: TGCGCCAGCAGCTTGGTGTCCGGGGGCTTCGACGAGCAGTACTTC. The variable domain in full, with the rest retrieved from reference TRBV5-1 and TRBJ2-7, is KAGVTQTPRYLIKTRGQQVTLSCSPISGHRSVSWYQQTPGQGLQFLFEYFSETQRNKGNFPGRFSGRQFSNSRSEMNVSTLELGDSALYLCASSLVSGGFDEQYFGPGTRLTVT.